Described below is a single T cell receptor (beta chain) sequence and its context. The data were obtained in a study of T cell clones after liver transplantation. Across the whole study: TCRbeta sequencing after a pre-transplant mixed lymphocyte reaction identified graft-donor-reactive clones, later tracked in post-transplant blood. Three of the eight recipients were HCV-positive; the rest had non-autoimmune, non-viral transplant indications.

Measured with immunoSEQ multiplex PCR; TCRdb has only the in-frame clones, and not every one. The sample lists more than 95,000 clones; more than 75% were seen once. Thawed unstimulated PBMCs were FACS-sorted by CD3, CD4 and CD8 into two populations. The starting material was CD4+ T cells from blood, obtained before liver transplant. The sequence derives from a human donor who received a liver transplant.

CDR3 amino acids: CAWSVGAEQYF. CDR3 sequence (DNA): TGTGCCTGGAGTGTAGGGGCAGAGCAGTACTTC. This sequence joins TRBV30 and TRBJ2-7; D is perhaps TRBD1 (5 bases). From germline, CDR1 is GTSNPN and CDR2 SVGIG (reference sequence). Deletions cut 0 bases from V and 7 bases from J, with 7 bases between. This CDR3 is built from 11 residues.